This T cell receptor (beta chain) was identified during a study of T cells after yellow fever vaccination. Findings of the study overall: Reappearance after the booster was seen for most primary-vaccination clones, at 95% to 96% CD4 and 85% to 90% CD8. Weaker, the secondary response had a peak occurring faster, on day 5 versus 15.

This clonotype has more than one count but fewer than ten. The antigen is unknown. Template-switching 5'RACE yielded the TCR cDNA; a universal primer site and UMIs were added in the process. TCRdb re-called the 5' RACE reads through MiXCR, storing one row per CDR3 protein. The table records 300,000 to 350,000 distinct CDR3 sequences, around 10% of them present only once. The starting material was CD4+ T cells sorted from PBMCs, obtained 45 days after the yellow fever booster vaccination. The TCR sequence derives from a man in his late teens or twenties who received the YFV17D yellow fever vaccine.

CDR3 nucleotide sequence: TGTGCCAGTAGTCGGGGGGCTAGCGGGGGTCATTACCAAGAGACCCAGTACTTC. This translates into CASSRGASGGHYQETQYF. This chain links TRBV19 with TRBJ2-5, with 10 nucleotides matching TRBD2. The CDR3 extends over 18 amino acids. Germline loops: CDR1 LNHDA, CDR2 SQIVND (reference sequence). Trimming took 5 bases from V and 0 from J; bases not matched to a gene: 12.